The clone carrying this T cell receptor (beta chain) showed up just a few times. The CDR3 covers 18 residues. Trimming removed 5 bases from V and 0 bases from J; junction bases left unmatched: 13. The germline CDR1 and CDR2 sequences are SGHRS and YFSETQ. The entry originates in a study of T cells in Graves' hyperthyroidism and ophthalmopathy. Researchers amplified the TCR beta CDR3 regions from RNA transcripts. An initial round of RT-PCR targeting the TCR CDR3 relied on the HTBI primer set. TCRdb itself ran the multiplex PCR reads through MiXCR, one entry per CDR3 protein. The profile covers about 460,000 distinct CDR3 sequences, with 22% appearing a single time and about 53% taken by the ten largest.

The sequenced sample consisted of blood. The chain links TRBV5-1 to TRBJ1-4, with 7 nucleotides matching TRBD1. The clonotype originates from a woman aged 70-85 years with Graves' ophthalmopathy. As DNA, the CDR3 is TGCGCCAGCAGACCAAACAGGGGCGGTCAACCAACTAATGAAAAACTGTTTTTT. It specifies CASRPNRGGQPTNEKLFF.